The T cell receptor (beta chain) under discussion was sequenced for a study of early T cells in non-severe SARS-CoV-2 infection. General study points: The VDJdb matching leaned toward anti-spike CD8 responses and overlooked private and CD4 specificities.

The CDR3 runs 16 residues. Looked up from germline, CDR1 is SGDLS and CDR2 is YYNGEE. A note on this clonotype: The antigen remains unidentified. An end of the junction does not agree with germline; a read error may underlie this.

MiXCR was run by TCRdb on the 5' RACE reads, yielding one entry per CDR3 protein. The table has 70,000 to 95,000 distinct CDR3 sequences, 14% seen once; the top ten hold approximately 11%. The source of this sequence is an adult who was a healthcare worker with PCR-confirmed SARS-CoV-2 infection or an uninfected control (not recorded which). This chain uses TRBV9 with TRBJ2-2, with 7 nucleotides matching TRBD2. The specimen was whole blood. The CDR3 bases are TGCGCCAGCAGCGTAGCGGGCAGGGCCAGGTCCGGGGAGCTGTTTTTT. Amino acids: CASSVAGRARSGELFF.